The T cell receptor (beta chain) under discussion was sequenced for a study of T cells generated in artificial thymic organoids (dated by TCRdb to about 2017). At the level of the whole study: In some experiments, thymic T cells were further FACS-purified to deplete CD4 immature single positive or double positive precursors. The study compared the TCR alpha and beta CDR3 repertoires of CD8 single positive T cells derived from in vitro artificial thymic organoids against those of naive CD8 T cells from thymus and peripheral blood. Displayed repertoire sequencing data were described as representative of three independent experiments.

Enrichment of primary CD8+ T cells was done with magnetic beads from the Miltenyi CD8+ T cell Isolation Kit. Organoid and thymic CD3+TCRalphabeta+CD8 single positive T cells were FACS sorted before RNA extraction. Total RNA was purified from about 40,000 to 200,000 sorted cells per sample with the RNeasy Micro kit, and quality checked on an Agilent RNA 6000 Nano chip. To release thymocytes, thymic fragments were dissected, broken up by pipetting and passed through a 70 um strainer. TCRalpha and TCRbeta libraries were amplified separately by semi-nested PCR with Advantage 2 and reverse primers in the TRAC or TRBC constant regions. The amount of total RNA going into first-strand cDNA synthesis ranged between about 3.5 and 550 ng. TCR cDNA libraries were generated by 5'-RACE using the SMARTer PCR cDNA Synthesis kit, with a poly-dT primer employed for first-strand synthesis. Semi-nested constant-region reverse primers carried 5-nucleotide sample-specific barcodes, and products were cleaned with the Zymo DNA Clean and Concentrator-5 kit. Up to ten barcoded samples were pooled, ligated to Illumina adaptors and sequenced as 2 x 150 bp paired-end reads on an Illumina MiSeq. Per the source publication's procedure: After demultiplexing, reads were aligned with BLAT to a custom library containing all human TRAV, TRAJ, TRBV, TRBD and TRBJ combinations from IMGT. The best BLAT hits were picked using pslCDnaFilter (-maxAligns=1, -ignoreIntrons), and custom Perl scripts were used to calculate clonotype frequencies. TCRdb ran its own pipeline on the public reads, namely fastp trimming at Q25 and MiXCR clone calling, and kept in-frame beta chains. Every entry covers one CDR3 protein and lists the most common genes and DNA from its rows. TCRdb, not the authors, supplied the V and J calls. This sample is represented by about 8,500 distinct CDR3 sequences; around 18% of them were singletons. Almost 1.5% of the sample rests with the top ten.

Compared with the rest of its sample, this clonotype is medium-sized (0.01 to 0.1%). Its antigen has not been determined. Qualities for individual bases were not recorded, and no much larger clone is one base off. General study outcomes and caveats: CD8 single positive T cells derived from organoids showed physiological TCR clonotype diversity comparable to the diversity seen in thymic and blood naive CD8 T cells.

V loses 1 base of germline sequence and J loses 7 bases, and the interval between the two ends is 19 bases. Reading from cysteine to phenylalanine, the CDR3 counts 16 amino acids. Only the CDR3 region is kept as DNA, spanning 48 bases read in frame from base 1. In the germline V gene, CDR1 corresponds to MGHRA and CDR2 to YSYEKL. This TCR was sampled from a human donor who gave cord blood stem cells for thymic organoid culture, a cardiac surgery patient who gave postnatal thymus, or a blood donor (not recorded which). The sequence joins TRBV4-1 to TRBJ1-1; the D gene is possibly TRBD1, with 5 bases matching. The sample comprised naive CD8+ T cells from the thymus. Explained via the paper, the cell subset or site label denotes: CD3+TCRalphabeta+CD8SP T cells; for blood, CD45RO-CCR7+ naive CD8+ T cells. The DNA sequence is TGCGCCAGCAGCCAAGTCAGGGTCCGGGGGACGAGTGAAGCTTTCTTT. Translation gives CASSQVRVRGTSEAFF.